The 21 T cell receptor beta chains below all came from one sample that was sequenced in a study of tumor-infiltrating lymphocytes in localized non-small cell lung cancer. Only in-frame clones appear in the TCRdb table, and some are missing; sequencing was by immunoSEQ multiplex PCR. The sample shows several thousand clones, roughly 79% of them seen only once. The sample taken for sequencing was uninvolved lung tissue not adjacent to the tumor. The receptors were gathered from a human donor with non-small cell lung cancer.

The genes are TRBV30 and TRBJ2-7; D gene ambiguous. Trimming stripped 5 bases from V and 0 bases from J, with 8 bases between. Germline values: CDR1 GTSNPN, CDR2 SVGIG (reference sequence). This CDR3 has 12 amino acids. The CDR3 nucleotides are TGTGCCTGGTCGAGGTCCTCCTACGAGCAGTACTTC. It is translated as CAWSRSSYEQYF. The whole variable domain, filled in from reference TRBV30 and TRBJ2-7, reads SQTIHQWPATLVQPVGSPLSLECTVEGTSNPNLYWYRQAAGRGLQLLFYSVGIGQISSEVPQNLSASRPQDRQFILSSKKLLLSDSGFYLCAWSRSSYEQYFGPGTRLTVT.

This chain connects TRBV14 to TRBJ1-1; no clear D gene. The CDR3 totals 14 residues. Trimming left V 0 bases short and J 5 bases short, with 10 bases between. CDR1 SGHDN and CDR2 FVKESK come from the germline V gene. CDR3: CASSQEGRRTEAFF. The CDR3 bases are TGTGCCAGCAGCCAAGAAGGACGAAGGACTGAAGCTTTCTTT.

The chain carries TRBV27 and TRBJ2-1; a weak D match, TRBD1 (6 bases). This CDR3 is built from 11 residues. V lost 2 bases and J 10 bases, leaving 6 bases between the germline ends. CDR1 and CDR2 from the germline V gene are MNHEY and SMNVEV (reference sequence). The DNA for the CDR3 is TGTGCCAGCAGTTTAGGACAGGAGCAGTTCTTC. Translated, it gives CASSLGQEQFF.

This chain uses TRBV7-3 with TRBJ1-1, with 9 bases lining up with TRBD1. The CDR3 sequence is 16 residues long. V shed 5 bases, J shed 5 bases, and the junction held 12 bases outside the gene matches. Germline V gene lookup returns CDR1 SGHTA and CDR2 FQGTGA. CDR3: CASSPFGTGYGTEAFF. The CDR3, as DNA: TGTGCCAGCAGCCCCTTCGGGACAGGGTATGGAACTGAAGCTTTCTTT.

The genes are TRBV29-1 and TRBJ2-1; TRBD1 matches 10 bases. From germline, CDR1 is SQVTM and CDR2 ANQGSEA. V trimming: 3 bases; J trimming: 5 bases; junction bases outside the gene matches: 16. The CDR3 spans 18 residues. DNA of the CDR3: TGCAGCGTTGACCAACAGACAGGGGGCGAGGTCCTGGACAATGAGCAGTTCTTC. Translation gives CSVDQQTGGEVLDNEQFF.

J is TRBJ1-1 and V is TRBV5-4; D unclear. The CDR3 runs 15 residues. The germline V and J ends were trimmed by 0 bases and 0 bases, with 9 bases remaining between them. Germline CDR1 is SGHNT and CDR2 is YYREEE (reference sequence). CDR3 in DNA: TGTGCCAGCAGCTTGGGTCTCATCGTGAACACTGAAGCTTTCTTT. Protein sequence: CASSLGLIVNTEAFF.

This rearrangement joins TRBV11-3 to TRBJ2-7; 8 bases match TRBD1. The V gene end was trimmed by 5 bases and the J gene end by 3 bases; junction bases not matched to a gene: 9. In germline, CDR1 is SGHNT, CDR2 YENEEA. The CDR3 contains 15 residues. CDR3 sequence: CASSQGQGRSYEQYF. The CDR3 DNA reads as TGTGCCAGCAGCCAAGGACAGGGAAGGAGCTACGAGCAGTACTTC.

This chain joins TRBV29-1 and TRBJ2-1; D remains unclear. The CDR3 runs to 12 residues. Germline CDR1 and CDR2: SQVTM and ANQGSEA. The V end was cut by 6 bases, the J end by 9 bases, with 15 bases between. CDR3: CSVRTTSTEQFF. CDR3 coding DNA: TGCAGCGTGCGCACGACTTCGACTGAGCAGTTCTTC.

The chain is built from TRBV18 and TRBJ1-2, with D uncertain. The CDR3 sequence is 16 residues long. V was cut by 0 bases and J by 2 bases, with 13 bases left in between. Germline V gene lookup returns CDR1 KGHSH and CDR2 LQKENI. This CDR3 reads CASSPPRGALNYGYTF. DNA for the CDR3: TGTGCCAGCTCACCACCCCGGGGTGCCCTAAACTATGGCTACACCTTC.

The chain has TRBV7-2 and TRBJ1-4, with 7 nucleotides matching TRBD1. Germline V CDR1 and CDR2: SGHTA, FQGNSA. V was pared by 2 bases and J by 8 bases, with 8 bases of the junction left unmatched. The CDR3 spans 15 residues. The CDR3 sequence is CASSLTGTEGEKLFF. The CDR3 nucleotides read TGTGCCAGCAGCTTAACCGGGACAGAAGGAGAAAAACTGTTTTTT. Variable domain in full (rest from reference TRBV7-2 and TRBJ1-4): GAGVSQSPSNKVTEKGKDVELRCDPISGHTALYWYRQSLGQGLEFLIYFQGNSAPDKSGLPSDRFSAERTGGSVSTLTIQRTQQEDSAVYLCASSLTGTEGEKLFFGSGTQLSVL.

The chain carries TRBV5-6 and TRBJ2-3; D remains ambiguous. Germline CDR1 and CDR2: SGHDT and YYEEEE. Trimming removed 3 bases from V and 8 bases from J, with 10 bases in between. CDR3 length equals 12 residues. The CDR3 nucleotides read TGTGCCAGCAGCTCTGGACCAAGTACGCAGTATTTT. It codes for CASSSGPSTQYF.

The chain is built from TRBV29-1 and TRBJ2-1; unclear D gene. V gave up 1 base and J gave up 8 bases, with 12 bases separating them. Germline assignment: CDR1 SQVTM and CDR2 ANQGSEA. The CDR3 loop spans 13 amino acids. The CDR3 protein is CSVEGVTGYEQFF. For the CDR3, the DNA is TGCAGCGTTGAAGGGGTCACCGGGTATGAGCAGTTCTTC.

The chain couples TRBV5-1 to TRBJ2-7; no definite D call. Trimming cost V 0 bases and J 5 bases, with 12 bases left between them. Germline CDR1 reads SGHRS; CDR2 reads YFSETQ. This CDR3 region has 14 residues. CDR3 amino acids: CASSLAHLIDEQYF. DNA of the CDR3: TGCGCCAGCAGCTTGGCGCATCTTATAGACGAGCAGTACTTC.

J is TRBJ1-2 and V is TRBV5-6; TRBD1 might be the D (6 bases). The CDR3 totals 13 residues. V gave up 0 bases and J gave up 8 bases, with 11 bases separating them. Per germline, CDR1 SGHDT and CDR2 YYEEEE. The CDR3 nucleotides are TGTGCCAGCAGCTTGGTTGGGGGCGCAGGCTACACCTTC. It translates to CASSLVGGAGYTF. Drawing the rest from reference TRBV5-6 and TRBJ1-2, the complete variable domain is DAGVTQSPTHLIKTRGQQVTLRCSPKSGHDTVSWYQQALGQGPQFIFQYYEEEERQRGNFPDRFSGHQFPNYSSELNVNALLLGDSALYLCASSLVGGAGYTFGSGTRLTVV.

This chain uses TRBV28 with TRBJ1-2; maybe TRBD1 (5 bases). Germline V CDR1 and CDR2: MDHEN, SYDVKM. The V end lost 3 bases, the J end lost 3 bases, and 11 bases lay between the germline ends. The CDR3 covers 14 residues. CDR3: CASSFSRAHYGYTF. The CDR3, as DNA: TGTGCCAGCAGTTTTTCCAGGGCGCACTATGGCTACACCTTC.

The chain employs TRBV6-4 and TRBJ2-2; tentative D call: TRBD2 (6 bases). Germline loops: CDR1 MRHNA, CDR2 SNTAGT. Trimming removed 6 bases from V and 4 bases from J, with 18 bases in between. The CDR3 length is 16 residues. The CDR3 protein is CASSPTVGSGTGELFF. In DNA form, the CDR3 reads TGTGCCAGCAGCCCGACAGTGGGTAGCGGCACCGGGGAGCTGTTTTTT.

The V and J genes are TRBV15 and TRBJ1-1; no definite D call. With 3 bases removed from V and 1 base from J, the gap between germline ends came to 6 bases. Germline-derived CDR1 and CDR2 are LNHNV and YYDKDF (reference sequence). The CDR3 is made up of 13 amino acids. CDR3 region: CATSSRGNTEAFF. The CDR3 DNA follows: TGTGCCACCAGCAGCCGGGGGAACACTGAAGCTTTCTTT. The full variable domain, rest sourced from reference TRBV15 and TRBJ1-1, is DAMVIQNPRYQVTQFGKPVTLSCSQTLNHNVMYWYQQKSSQAPKLLFHYYDKDFNNEADTPDNFQSRRPNTSFCFLDIRSPGLGDTAMYLCATSSRGNTEAFFGQGTRLTVV.

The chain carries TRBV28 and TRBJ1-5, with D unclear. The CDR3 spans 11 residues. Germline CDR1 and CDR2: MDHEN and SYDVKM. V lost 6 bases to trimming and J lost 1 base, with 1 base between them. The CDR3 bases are TGTGCCAGCAGGAGCAATCAGCCCCAGCATTTT. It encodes CASRSNQPQHF.

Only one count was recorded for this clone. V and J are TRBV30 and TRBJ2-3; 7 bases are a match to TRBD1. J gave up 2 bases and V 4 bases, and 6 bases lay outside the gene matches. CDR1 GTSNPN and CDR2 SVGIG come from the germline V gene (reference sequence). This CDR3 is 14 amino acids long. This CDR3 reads CAWTTGTFTDTQYF. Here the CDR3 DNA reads TGTGCCTGGACGACAGGGACCTTCACAGATACGCAGTATTTT. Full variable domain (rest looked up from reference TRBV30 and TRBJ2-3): SQTIHQWPATLVQPVGSPLSLECTVEGTSNPNLYWYRQAAGRGLQLLFYSVGIGQISSEVPQNLSASRPQDRQFILSSKKLLLSDSGFYLCAWTTGTFTDTQYFGPGTRLTVL.

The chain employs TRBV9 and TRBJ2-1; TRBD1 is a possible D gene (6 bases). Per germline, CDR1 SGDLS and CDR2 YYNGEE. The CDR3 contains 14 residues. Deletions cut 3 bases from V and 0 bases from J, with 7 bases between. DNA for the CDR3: TGTGCCAGCAGCGAGGGACACTCCTACAATGAGCAGTTCTTC. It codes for CASSEGHSYNEQFF.

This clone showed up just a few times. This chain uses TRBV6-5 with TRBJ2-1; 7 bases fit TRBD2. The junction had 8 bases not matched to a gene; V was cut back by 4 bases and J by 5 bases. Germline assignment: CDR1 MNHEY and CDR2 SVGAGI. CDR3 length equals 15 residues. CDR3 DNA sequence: TGTGCCAGCAGTTCCCTGGCGGGGGATAACAATGAGCAGTTCTTC. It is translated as CASSSLAGDNNEQFF.